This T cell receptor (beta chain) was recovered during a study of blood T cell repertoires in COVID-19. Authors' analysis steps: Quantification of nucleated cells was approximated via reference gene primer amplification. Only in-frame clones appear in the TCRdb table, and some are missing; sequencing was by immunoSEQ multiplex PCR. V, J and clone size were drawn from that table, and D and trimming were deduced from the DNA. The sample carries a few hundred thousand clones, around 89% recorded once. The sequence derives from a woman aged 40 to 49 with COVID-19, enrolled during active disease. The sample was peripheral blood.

CDR3 sequence reads: CASSLRGTGGDEKLFF. CDR3 nucleotide sequence: TGTGCCAGCAGCTTGCGTGGGACAGGGGGCGATGAAAAACTGTTTTTT. The V gene is TRBV5-5, the J gene TRBJ1-4; the match to TRBD1 covers 12 bases. Trimming took 1 base from V and 6 from J; bases not matched to a gene: 4. The CDR3 has 16 residues. From germline, CDR1 is SGHKS and CDR2 YYEKEE (reference sequence).